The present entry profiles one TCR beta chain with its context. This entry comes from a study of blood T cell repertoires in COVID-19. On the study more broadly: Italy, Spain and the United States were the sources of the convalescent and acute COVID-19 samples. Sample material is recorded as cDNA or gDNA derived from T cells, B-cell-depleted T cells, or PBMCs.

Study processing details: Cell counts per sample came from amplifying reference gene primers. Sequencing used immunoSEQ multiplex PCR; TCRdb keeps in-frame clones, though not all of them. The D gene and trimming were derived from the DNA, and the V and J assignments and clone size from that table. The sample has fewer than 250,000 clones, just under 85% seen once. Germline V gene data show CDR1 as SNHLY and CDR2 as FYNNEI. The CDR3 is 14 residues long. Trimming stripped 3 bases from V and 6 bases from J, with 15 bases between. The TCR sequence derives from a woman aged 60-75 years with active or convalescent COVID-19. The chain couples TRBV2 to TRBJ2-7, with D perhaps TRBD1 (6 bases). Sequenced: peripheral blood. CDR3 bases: TGTGCCAGCAGTGATGGGACAACACCTTCCGAGCAGTACGTC. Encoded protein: CASSDGTTPSEQYV.